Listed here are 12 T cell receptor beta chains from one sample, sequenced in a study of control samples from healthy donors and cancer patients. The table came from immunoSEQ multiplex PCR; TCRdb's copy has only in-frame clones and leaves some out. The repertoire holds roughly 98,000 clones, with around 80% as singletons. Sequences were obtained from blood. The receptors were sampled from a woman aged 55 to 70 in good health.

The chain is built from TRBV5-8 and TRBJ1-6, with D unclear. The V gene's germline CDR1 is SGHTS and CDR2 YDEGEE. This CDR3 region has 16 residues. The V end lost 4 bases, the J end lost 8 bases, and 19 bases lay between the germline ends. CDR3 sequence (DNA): TGTGCCAGCAGCAGGCAGAACTCGTGGACCCATTCACCCCTCCACTTT. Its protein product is CASSRQNSWTHSPLHF.

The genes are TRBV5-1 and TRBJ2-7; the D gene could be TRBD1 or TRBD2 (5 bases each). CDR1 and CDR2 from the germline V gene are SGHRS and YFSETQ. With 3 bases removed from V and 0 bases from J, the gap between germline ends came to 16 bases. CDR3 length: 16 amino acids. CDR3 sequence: CASSSTPGASSYEQYF. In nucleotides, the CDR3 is TGCGCCAGCAGCTCGACACCCGGGGCTAGCTCCTACGAGCAGTACTTC. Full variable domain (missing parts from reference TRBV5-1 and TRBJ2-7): KAGVTQTPRYLIKTRGQQVTLSCSPISGHRSVSWYQQTPGQGLQFLFEYFSETQRNKGNFPGRFSGRQFSNSRSEMNVSTLELGDSALYLCASSSTPGASSYEQYFGPGTRLTVT.

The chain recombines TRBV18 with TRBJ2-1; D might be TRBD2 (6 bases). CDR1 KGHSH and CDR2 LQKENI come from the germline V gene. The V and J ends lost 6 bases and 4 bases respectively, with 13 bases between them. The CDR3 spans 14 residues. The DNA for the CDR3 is TGTGCCAGCTCTCGTCGGGAGATGTACAATGAGCAGTTCTTC. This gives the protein CASSRREMYNEQFF.

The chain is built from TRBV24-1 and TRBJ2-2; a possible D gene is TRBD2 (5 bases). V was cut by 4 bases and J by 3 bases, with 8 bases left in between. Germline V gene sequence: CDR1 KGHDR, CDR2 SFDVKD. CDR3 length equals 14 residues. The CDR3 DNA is TGTGCCACCAGTGAGAGGGTAGACACCGGGGAGCTGTTTTTT. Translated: CATSERVDTGELFF.

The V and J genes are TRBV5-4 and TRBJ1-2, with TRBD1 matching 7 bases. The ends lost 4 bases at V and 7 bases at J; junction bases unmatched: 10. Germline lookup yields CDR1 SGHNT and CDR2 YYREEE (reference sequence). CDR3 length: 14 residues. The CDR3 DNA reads TGTGCCAGCAGCGGCGGGACAGCCTTTGGTGGCTACACCTTC. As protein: CASSGGTAFGGYTF.

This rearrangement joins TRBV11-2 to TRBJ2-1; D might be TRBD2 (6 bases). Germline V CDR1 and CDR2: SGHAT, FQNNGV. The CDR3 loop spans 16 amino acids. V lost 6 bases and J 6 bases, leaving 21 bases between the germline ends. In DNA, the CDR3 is TGTGCCAGCAGATTATCCGGGACTGCGGTAAGCAATGAGCAGTTCTTC. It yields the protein CASRLSGTAVSNEQFF.

The CDR3 bases are TGCAGCGCAAGGACAGGGGTAGAGCAGTACTTC. Translating gives CSARTGVEQYF. The V and J genes are TRBV29-1 and TRBJ2-7; 9 bases match TRBD1. The CDR3 loop spans 11 amino acids. Germline V lookup: CDR1 SQVTM, CDR2 ANQGSEA. The V gene end was trimmed by 7 bases and the J gene end by 7 bases; junction bases not matched to a gene: 5.

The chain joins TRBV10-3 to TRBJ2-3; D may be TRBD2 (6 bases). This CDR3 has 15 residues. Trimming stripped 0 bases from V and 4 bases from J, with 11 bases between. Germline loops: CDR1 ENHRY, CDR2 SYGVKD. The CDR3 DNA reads TGTGCCATCAGTGAGTCGGGTAGCGGATCAGATACGCAGTATTTT. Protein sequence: CAISESGSGSDTQYF.

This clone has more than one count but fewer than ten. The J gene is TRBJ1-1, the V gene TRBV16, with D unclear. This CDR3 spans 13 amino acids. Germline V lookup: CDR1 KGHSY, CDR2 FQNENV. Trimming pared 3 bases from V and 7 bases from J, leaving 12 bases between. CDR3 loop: CASSQRSTGEAFF. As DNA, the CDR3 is TGTGCCAGCAGCCAGAGGAGCACGGGTGAAGCTTTCTTT. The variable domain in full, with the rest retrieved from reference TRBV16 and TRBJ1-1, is GEEVAQTPKHLVRGEGQKAKLYCAPIKGHSYVFWYQQVLKNEFKFLISFQNENVFDETGMPKERFSAKCLPNSPCSLEIQATKLEDSAVYFCASSQRSTGEAFFGQGTRLTVV.

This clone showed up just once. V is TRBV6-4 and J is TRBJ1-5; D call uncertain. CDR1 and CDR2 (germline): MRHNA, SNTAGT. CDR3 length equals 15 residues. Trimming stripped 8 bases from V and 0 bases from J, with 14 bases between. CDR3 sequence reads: CASLHTATSNQPQHF. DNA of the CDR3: TGTGCCAGCTTACATACAGCAACTAGCAATCAGCCCCAGCATTTT.

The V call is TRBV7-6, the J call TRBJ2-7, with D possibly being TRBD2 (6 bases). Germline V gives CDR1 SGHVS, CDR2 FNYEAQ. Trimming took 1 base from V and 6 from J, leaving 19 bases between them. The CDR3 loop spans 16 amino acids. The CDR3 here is CASSLVGGGIDSEQYF. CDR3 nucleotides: TGTGCCAGCAGCTTAGTTGGTGGGGGGATTGATAGCGAGCAGTACTTC.

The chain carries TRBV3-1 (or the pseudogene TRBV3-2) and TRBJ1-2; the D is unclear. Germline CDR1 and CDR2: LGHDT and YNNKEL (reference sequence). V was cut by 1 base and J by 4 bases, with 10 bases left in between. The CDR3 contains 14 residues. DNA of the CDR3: TGTGCCAGCAGCCAAGTAGATTCAGGCTATGGCTACACCTTC. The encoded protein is CASSQVDSGYGYTF.